The next 27 T cell receptor beta chains were all read from a single sample in a study of blood T cells in healthy people across ages (dated by TCRdb to between 2014 and 2016). Library method: 5' RACE. The data were produced on an Illumina HiSeq 2500. A second roughly 6 to 12 cycle PCR used a sample-barcoded 5' primer and a J-beta primer mix. TCRdb reworked the public reads: Q25 trimming with fastp, MiXCR clone assembly, productive beta chains retained. Rows with one shared CDR3 protein collapse into an entry with the most common genes and DNA. In all, the sample holds some 700,000 distinct CDR3 sequences, and about 20% of those were seen once. Less than 25% of the sample is in the top ten clones. Source material: blood. These receptors all come from a man aged 70 or older in good health.

The rearrangement uses TRBV29-1 and TRBJ2-1; D assignment may be TRBD1 or TRBD2 (5 bases each). Trimming removed 6 bases at V and 3 bases at J, with 12 bases between. Germline assignment: CDR1 SQVTM and CDR2 ANQGSEA. CDR3 size: 13 residues. The CDR3 DNA reads TGCAGCGTCGCTGGGACGGTCTACAATGAGCAGTTCTTC. Its protein is CSVAGTVYNEQFF.

The CDR3: CASNPGQRYNEQFF. DNA for the CDR3: TGTGCCAGCAATCCGGGACAGAGGTACAATGAGCAGTTCTTC. The chain has TRBV27 and TRBJ2-1; 7 nucleotides line up with TRBD1. Germline V gene sequence: CDR1 MNHEY, CDR2 SMNVEV (reference sequence). The CDR3 has 14 residues. After removal of 7 bases from V and 4 bases from J, the junction contained 7 bases not matched to a gene.

V gene TRBV5-1 combines with J gene TRBJ1-1; 9 nucleotides match TRBD1. This CDR3 region has 14 residues. J gave up 5 bases and V 3 bases, and 5 bases lay outside the gene matches. The germline gives CDR1 SGHRS, CDR2 YFSETQ. The CDR3 nucleotides are TGCGCCAGCAGCTCACAGGGGGCTCGGACTGAAGCTTTCTTT. It is translated as CASSSQGARTEAFF.

The V call is TRBV7-7, the J call TRBJ2-3; D call uncertain. Germline loops: CDR1 SSHAT, CDR2 FNYEAQ (reference sequence). The ends were cut back, 4 bases at V and 1 base at J, with 21 bases in the middle. This CDR3 is 18 amino acids long. In DNA form, the CDR3 reads TGTGCCAGCAGCTCCCGTGAGATGGTCGCAACGTGCACAGATACGCAGTATTTT. This sequence encodes CASSSREMVATCTDTQYF.

The table lists this clonotype with many counts. J is TRBJ2-7 and V is TRBV29-1; tentative D call: TRBD2 (5 bases). The CDR3 is 14 residues long. Germline-derived CDR1 and CDR2 are SQVTM and ANQGSEA. The V end was cut by 5 bases, the J end by 1 base, with 15 bases between. The DNA for the CDR3 is TGCAGCGTTCGATCGGGGTCAGCATCCTACGAGCAGTACTTC. It is translated as CSVRSGSASYEQYF.

This clonotype has just a few counts. The chain couples TRBV7-2 to TRBJ2-3; D tentatively reads TRBD1 or TRBD2 (5 bases each). This CDR3 has 16 residues. Germline V gene data show CDR1 as SGHTA and CDR2 as FQGNSA. With 10 bases removed from V and 1 base from J, the gap between germline ends came to 21 bases. The CDR3 is CAIPGPGWYGTDTQYF. Here the CDR3 DNA reads TGTGCCATCCCGGGACCAGGCTGGTACGGCACAGATACGCAGTATTTT.

J is TRBJ2-3 and V is TRBV30, with a weak D call TRBD1 (5 bases). From germline, CDR1 is GTSNPN and CDR2 SVGIG (reference sequence). The CDR3 contains 11 residues. Trimming removed 3 bases at V and 4 bases at J, with 5 bases between. The CDR3 loop is CAWRGPDTQYF. CDR3 bases: TGTGCCTGGAGGGGGCCAGATACGCAGTATTTT.

This clonotype appeared a few times. This chain connects TRBV6-5 to TRBJ2-5; the match to TRBD2 covers 7 bases. Gene TRBJ2-1 matches the end of the DNA better, so the J call may be wrong. Germline CDR1 MNHEY, CDR2 SVGAGI. The CDR3 has 14 amino acids. CDR3 coding DNA: TGTGCCAGCATAGGGTGGGGAGGGGCCAATGAGCAGTTCTTC. This translates into CASIGWGGANEQFF.

The chain links TRBV7-9 to TRBJ1-2; D call uncertain. The CDR3 covers 14 residues. V dropped 3 bases and J dropped 8 bases, with 16 bases sitting between them. Germline-derived CDR1 and CDR2 are SEHNR and FQNEAQ (reference sequence). The CDR3 is CASSFRDGLEGYTF. CDR3 DNA sequence: TGTGCCAGCAGCTTTAGAGACGGCCTGGAGGGCTACACCTTC. Combining the CDR3 with reference TRBV7-9 and TRBJ1-2 gives the whole variable domain DTGVSQNPRHKITKRGQNVTFRCDPISEHNRLYWYRQTLGQGPEFLTYFQNEAQLEKSRLLSDRFSAERPKGSFSTLEIQRTEQGDSAMYLCASSFRDGLEGYTFGSGTRLTVV.

At least ten counts were recorded for this clonotype. CDR3 DNA: TGTGCCACCAGCGCCCGGGACAGGGGTATACAGCCCCAGCATTTT. Amino acids: CATSARDRGIQPQHF. V gene TRBV15 combines with J gene TRBJ1-5, with 10 bases fitting TRBD1. CDR3 length: 15 residues. The germline gives CDR1 LNHNV, CDR2 YYDKDF (reference sequence). The trim removed 5 bases at V and 7 bases at J, leaving 8 bases unmatched.

Only a few counts were recorded for this clonotype. V and J are TRBV6-6 and TRBJ1-4; D possibly corresponds to TRBD1 (5 bases). This CDR3 has 12 residues. Looked up from germline, CDR1 is MNHNY and CDR2 is SVGAGI (reference sequence). With 8 bases removed from V and 5 bases from J, the gap between germline ends came to 9 bases. For the CDR3, the DNA is TGTGCCAGCGGCCGGACAAATGAAAAACTGTTTTTT. This codes for CASGRTNEKLFF.

There are many counts of this clonotype. The rearrangement links TRBV28 to TRBJ2-3; D remains unclear. Trimming stripped 6 bases from V and 0 bases from J, with 7 bases between. Germline lookup yields CDR1 MDHEN and CDR2 SYDVKM. The CDR3 sequence is 13 residues long. The CDR3 nucleotides read TGTGCCAGCAGGGACGACAGCACAGATACGCAGTATTTT. It codes for CASRDDSTDTQYF.

In its sample, this clonotype was seen many times. This rearrangement joins TRBV5-1 to TRBJ2-3; no clear D gene. Looked up from germline, CDR1 is SGHRS and CDR2 is YFSETQ. V was clipped by 0 bases and J by 4 bases, with 6 bases between them. The CDR3 is 13 residues long. The CDR3 reads CASSLEPSDTQYF. Here the CDR3 DNA reads TGCGCCAGCAGCTTGGAACCTTCAGATACGCAGTATTTT.

The J gene is TRBJ1-1, the V gene TRBV5-1; D is unclear. The V and J ends lost 4 bases and 3 bases respectively, with 16 bases between them. The CDR3 extends over 15 amino acids. The germline V gene encodes CDR1 SGHRS and CDR2 YFSETQ. CDR3 residues: CASSPYGGFDTEAFF. The CDR3 coding sequence is TGCGCCAGCAGCCCATACGGAGGCTTCGACACTGAAGCTTTCTTT.

The chain recombines TRBV5-1 with TRBJ2-7; no definite D call. Trimming took 0 bases from V and 0 from J, leaving 13 bases between them. Per the germline V gene, CDR1 is SGHRS and CDR2 is YFSETQ. The CDR3 has 16 amino acids. CDR3 nucleotides: TGCGCCAGCAGCTTGGTAGCTAGTACCCCCTCCTACGAGCAGTACTTC. This codes for CASSLVASTPSYEQYF. The whole variable domain, remainder taken from reference TRBV5-1 and TRBJ2-7, is KAGVTQTPRYLIKTRGQQVTLSCSPISGHRSVSWYQQTPGQGLQFLFEYFSETQRNKGNFPGRFSGRQFSNSRSEMNVSTLELGDSALYLCASSLVASTPSYEQYFGPGTRLTVT.

This chain links TRBV11-2 with TRBJ1-6, with 7 bases that match TRBD1. Per the germline V gene, CDR1 is SGHAT and CDR2 is FQNNGV. The CDR3 spans 16 residues. The V gene end was trimmed by 6 bases and the J gene end by 7 bases; junction bases not matched to a gene: 12. The CDR3 nucleotides are TGTGCCAGCAGGATAATTCGGACAGGCATGAATTCACCCCTCCACTTT. Protein: CASRIIRTGMNSPLHF.

This clonotype was detected only a few times. The rearrangement uses TRBV27 and TRBJ2-7; no definite D call. Trimming removed 3 bases from V and 4 bases from J, with 10 bases in between. The CDR3 has 13 amino acids. Germline values: CDR1 MNHEY, CDR2 SMNVEV (reference sequence). The CDR3 spells CASSLGKSYEQYF. The CDR3 nucleotides read TGTGCCAGCAGTTTGGGGAAATCATACGAGCAGTACTTC.

This clonotype was found a few times. The DNA of the CDR3 is TGTGCCAGCACCGAACTAGCGAGATACAATGAGCAGTTCTTC. Translation gives CASTELARYNEQFF. The genes are TRBV28 and TRBJ2-1; 7 nucleotides agree with TRBD2. V shed 7 bases and J 4 bases; nucleotides not matched to a gene: 7. Germline V gene lookup returns CDR1 MDHEN and CDR2 SYDVKM. The CDR3 totals 14 residues.

This clonotype was observed once. This sequence joins TRBV14 and TRBJ2-1; D unresolved. Trimming left V 0 bases short and J 2 bases short, with 8 bases between. Germline lookup yields CDR1 SGHDN and CDR2 FVKESK. This CDR3 contains 15 residues. The CDR3 sequence: CASSQDRWTYNEQFF. The CDR3 coding sequence is TGTGCCAGCAGCCAAGACAGGTGGACCTACAATGAGCAGTTCTTC.

The V gene is TRBV20-1, the J gene TRBJ2-7; D perhaps matches TRBD2 (6 bases). The DNA end is more similar to TRBJ2-1, so the J call may be wrong. Germline CDR1 is DFQATT and CDR2 is SNEGSKA (reference sequence). CDR3 length equals 15 residues. The CDR3 region has the DNA TGCAGTGCTAGAGATCGACGACTAGCCTACAATGAGCAGTTCTTC. It is translated as CSARDRRLAYNEQFF.

This chain connects TRBV23-1 to TRBJ2-1; 7 bases are shared with TRBD2. The J call may be wrong; the DNA end is better matched by TRBJ2-5. TRBV23-1 is given ORF status, its function remaining uncertain. The CDR3 has 17 amino acids. The CDR3 protein is CASNVNMTGGGKETQYF. Written as DNA, the CDR3 is TGCGCCAGCAACGTCAATATGACTGGCGGGGGTAAAGAGACCCAGTACTTC.

This clonotype was seen a handful of times. The chain couples TRBV7-2 to TRBJ2-4; possible D gene TRBD1, 7 bases. V lost 1 base and J lost 6, with 13 bases in between. Germline loops: CDR1 SGHTA, CDR2 FQGNSA. The CDR3 spans 15 residues. The CDR3 sequence is CASSLVDQGGNIQYF. The CDR3 DNA is TGTGCCAGCAGCTTAGTGGATCAGGGGGGAAACATTCAGTACTTC.

This clonotype was seen a handful of times. The chain has TRBV3-1 and TRBJ2-3; 12 bases line up with TRBD2. Trimming at V came to 4 bases and at J to 6 bases, leaving 8 bases not matched to a gene. In germline, CDR1 is LGHDT, CDR2 YNNKEL (reference sequence). The CDR3 has 16 amino acids. This CDR3 reads CASSPRASGRADTQYF. The CDR3 coding sequence is TGTGCCAGCAGCCCCAGGGCTAGCGGGAGGGCGGATACGCAGTATTTT.

The V and J genes are TRBV7-9 and TRBJ2-3; D is undetermined. Per the germline V gene, CDR1 is SEHNR and CDR2 is FQNEAQ (reference sequence). Trimming cost V 5 bases and J 0 bases, with 9 bases left between them. This CDR3 is built from 14 residues. CDR3 sequence (DNA): TGTGCCAGCAGCGCAACCCTTAGCACAGATACGCAGTATTTT. This sequence encodes CASSATLSTDTQYF.

This clonotype turned up a few times. The chain employs TRBV7-2 and TRBJ2-5; no firm D call. Germline lookup yields CDR1 SGHTA and CDR2 FQGNSA. V dropped 5 bases and J dropped 6 bases, with 10 bases sitting between them. The CDR3 runs to 12 residues. The CDR3 spells CASSPGGKTQYF. The CDR3, as DNA: TGTGCCAGCAGCCCGGGCGGCAAGACCCAGTACTTC.

This chain connects TRBV18 to TRBJ1-1; maybe TRBD1 (6 bases). The length of the CDR3 is 14 residues. Germline CDR1 KGHSH, CDR2 LQKENI. V shed 3 bases and J shed 4 bases, with 12 bases lying between them. The CDR3 protein is CASSPTGQGTEAFF. In DNA, the CDR3 is TGTGCCAGCTCACCGACAGGTCAGGGCACTGAAGCTTTCTTT.

This clonotype has more than one count but fewer than ten. V gene TRBV10-2 combines with J gene TRBJ2-1; 11 bases align to TRBD2. TRBJ2-5 matches the DNA end more closely, so the J call is doubtful. The CDR3 is made up of 17 amino acids. The germline CDR1 and CDR2 sequences are WSHSY and SAAADI. The CDR3 spells CASSGLKTSGAGETQYF. The CDR3 nucleotides are TGCGCCAGCAGTGGCTTAAAGACTAGCGGGGCCGGGGAGACCCAGTACTTC.